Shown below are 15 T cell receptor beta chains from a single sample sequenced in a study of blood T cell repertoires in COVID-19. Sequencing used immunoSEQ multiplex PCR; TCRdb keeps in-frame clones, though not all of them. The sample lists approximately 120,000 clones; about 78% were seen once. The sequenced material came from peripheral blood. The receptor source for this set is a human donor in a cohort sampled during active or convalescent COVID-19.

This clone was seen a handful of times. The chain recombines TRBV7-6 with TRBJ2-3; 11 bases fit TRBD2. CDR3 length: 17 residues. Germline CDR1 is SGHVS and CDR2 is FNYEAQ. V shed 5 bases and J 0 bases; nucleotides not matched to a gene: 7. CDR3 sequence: CASSPLAGGTSTDTQYF. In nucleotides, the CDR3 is TGTGCCAGCAGCCCCTTAGCGGGGGGGACTAGCACAGATACGCAGTATTTT. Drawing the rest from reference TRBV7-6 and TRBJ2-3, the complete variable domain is GAGVSQSPRYKVTKRGQDVALRCDPISGHVSLYWYRQALGQGPEFLTYFNYEAQQDKSGLPNDRFSAERPEGSISTLTIQRTEQRDSAMYRCASSPLAGGTSTDTQYFGPGTRLTVL.

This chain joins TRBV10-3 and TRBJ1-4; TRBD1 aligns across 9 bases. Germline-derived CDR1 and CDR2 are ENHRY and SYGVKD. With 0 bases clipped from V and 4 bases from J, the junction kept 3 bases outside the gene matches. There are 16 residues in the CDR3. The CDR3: CAISESQGAINEKLFF. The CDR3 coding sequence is TGTGCCATCAGTGAGTCACAGGGGGCCATTAATGAAAAACTGTTTTTT.

This CDR3 is CASSLAPGVGKFEQYF. The CDR3 DNA reads as TGTGCCAGCAGCTTGGCCCCAGGGGTAGGGAAGTTCGAGCAGTACTTC. The chain combines TRBV5-6 with TRBJ2-7, with D perhaps matching TRBD1 (6 bases). The CDR3 has 16 amino acids. V gave up 0 bases and J gave up 6 bases, with 19 bases separating them. Germline lookup yields CDR1 SGHDT and CDR2 YYEEEE.

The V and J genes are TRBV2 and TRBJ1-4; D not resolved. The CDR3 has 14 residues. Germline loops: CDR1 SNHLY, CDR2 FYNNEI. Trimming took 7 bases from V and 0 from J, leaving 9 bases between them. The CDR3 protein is CASIPTATNEKLFF. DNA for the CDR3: TGTGCCAGCATACCCACTGCAACTAATGAAAAACTGTTTTTT.

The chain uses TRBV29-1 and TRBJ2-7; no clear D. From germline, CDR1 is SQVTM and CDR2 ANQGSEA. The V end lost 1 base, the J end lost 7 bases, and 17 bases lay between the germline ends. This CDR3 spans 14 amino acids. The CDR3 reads CSVEGGSKAGEQYF. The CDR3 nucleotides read TGCAGCGTTGAAGGCGGAAGCAAGGCCGGGGAGCAGTACTTC.

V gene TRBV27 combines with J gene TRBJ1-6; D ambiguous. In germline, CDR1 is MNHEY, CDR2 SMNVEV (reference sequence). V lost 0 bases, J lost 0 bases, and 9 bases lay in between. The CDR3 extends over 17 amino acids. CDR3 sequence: CASSLSPFSSYNSPLHF. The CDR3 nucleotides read TGTGCCAGCAGTTTATCCCCTTTTAGCTCCTATAATTCACCCCTCCACTTT.

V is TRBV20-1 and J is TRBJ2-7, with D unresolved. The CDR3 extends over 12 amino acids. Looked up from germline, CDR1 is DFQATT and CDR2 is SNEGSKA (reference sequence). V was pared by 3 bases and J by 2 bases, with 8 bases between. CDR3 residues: CSASARTYEQYF. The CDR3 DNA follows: TGCAGTGCTAGTGCCAGGACCTACGAGCAGTACTTC.

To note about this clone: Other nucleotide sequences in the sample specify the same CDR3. In DNA, the CDR3 is TGTGCCACCAGCAGAGATCGCGGAAACACTGAAGCTTTCTTT. This translates into CATSRDRGNTEAFF. This chain connects TRBV15 to TRBJ1-1; D is ambiguous. CDR3 length: 14 residues. The V end lost 0 bases, the J end lost 2 bases, and 7 bases lay between the germline ends. Germline-derived CDR1 and CDR2 are LNHNV and YYDKDF (reference sequence). Combining the CDR3 with reference TRBV15 and TRBJ1-1 gives the whole variable domain DAMVIQNPRYQVTQFGKPVTLSCSQTLNHNVMYWYQQKSSQAPKLLFHYYDKDFNNEADTPDNFQSRRPNTSFCFLDIRSPGLGDTAMYLCATSRDRGNTEAFFGQGTRLTVV.

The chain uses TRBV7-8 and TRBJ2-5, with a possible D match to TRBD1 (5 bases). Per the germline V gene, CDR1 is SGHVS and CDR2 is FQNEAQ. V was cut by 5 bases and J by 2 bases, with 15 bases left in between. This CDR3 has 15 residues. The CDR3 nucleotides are TGTGCCAGCAGCCTACACAGGCAGATTCAAGAGACCCAGTACTTC. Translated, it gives CASSLHRQIQETQYF.

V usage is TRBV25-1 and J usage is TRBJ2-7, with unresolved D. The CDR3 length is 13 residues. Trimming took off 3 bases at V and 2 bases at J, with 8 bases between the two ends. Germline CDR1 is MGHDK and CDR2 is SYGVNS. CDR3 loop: CASSDATAYEQYF. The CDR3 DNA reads TGTGCCAGCAGTGATGCCACAGCCTACGAGCAGTACTTC.

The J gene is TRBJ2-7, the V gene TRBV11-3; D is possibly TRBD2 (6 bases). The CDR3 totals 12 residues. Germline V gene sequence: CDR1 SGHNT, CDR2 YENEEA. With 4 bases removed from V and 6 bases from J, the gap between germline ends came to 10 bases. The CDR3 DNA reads TGTGCCAGCAGCTCCCGACTAGGCGAGCAGTACTTC. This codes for CASSSRLGEQYF.

The DNA for the CDR3 is TGTGCCAGCAGTTTATCGAATGTGTGGGACAGGACTTTCACCGGGGAGCTGTTTTTT. This gives the protein CASSLSNVWDRTFTGELFF. The chain is built from TRBV27 and TRBJ2-2, with 8 bases aligning to TRBD1. CDR3 length equals 19 residues. V lost 0 bases and J lost 4; bases outside the gene matches: 13. Germline V gene data show CDR1 as MNHEY and CDR2 as SMNVEV (reference sequence).

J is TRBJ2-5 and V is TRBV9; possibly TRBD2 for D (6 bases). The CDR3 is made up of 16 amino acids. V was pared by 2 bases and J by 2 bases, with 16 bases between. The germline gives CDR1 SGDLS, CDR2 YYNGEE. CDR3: CASSVLRYGRQETQYF. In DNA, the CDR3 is TGTGCCAGCAGCGTCCTTCGCTATGGGAGGCAAGAGACCCAGTACTTC.

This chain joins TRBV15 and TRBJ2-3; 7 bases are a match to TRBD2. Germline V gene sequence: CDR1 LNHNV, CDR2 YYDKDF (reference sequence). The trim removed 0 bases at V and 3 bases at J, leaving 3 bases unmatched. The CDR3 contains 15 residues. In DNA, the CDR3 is TGTGCCACCAGCAGAGATGGCGGGAGAACAGATACGCAGTATTTT. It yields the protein CATSRDGGRTDTQYF.

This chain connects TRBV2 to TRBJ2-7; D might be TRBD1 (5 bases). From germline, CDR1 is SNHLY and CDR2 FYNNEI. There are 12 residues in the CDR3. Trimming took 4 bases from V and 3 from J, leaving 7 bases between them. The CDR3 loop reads CASSATGYEQYF. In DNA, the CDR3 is TGTGCCAGCAGTGCCACAGGCTACGAGCAGTACTTC. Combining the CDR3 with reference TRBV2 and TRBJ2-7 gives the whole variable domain EPEVTQTPSHQVTQMGQEVILRCVPISNHLYFYWYRQILGQKVEFLVSFYNNEISEKSEIFDDQFSVERPDGSNFTLKIRSTKLEDSAMYFCASSATGYEQYFGPGTRLTVT.